This T cell receptor beta chain was sequenced for a study of blood T cells in healthy people across ages. The CDR3 has 19 residues. CDR1 and CDR2 from the germline V gene are SGHRS and YFSETQ. Between the trimmed V and J ends, which lost 4 bases and 0 bases, there was a span of 24 bases. Then a second PCR, running roughly 7 to 11 cycles, was carried out with a sample-barcoded 5' primer and a J-beta primer mix. TCRdb passed the 5' RACE reads through MiXCR, listing each CDR3 protein once. The sample has about 970,000 distinct CDR3 sequences, about 51% seen once; the top ten hold 20% to 25%. This TCR derives from a woman in her sixties or seventies in good health. The V and J genes are TRBV5-1 and TRBJ2-3; D gene unclear. Sequences were obtained from blood. CDR3 DNA sequence: TGCGCCAGCAGCCGACGGTTGGCAGACCCGCCTCCTAGCACAGATACGCAGTATTTT. This codes for CASSRRLADPPPSTDTQYF.